The clone carrying this TCR beta chain was seen more than once but under ten times. This entry is derived from a study of blood T cell repertoires in COVID-19. As for the study in general: There were acute and convalescent COVID-19 samples, and they came from the United States, Italy and Spain.

In the original analysis: Scientists estimated how many nucleated cells there were by amplifying reference gene primers. The protocol was immunoSEQ multiplex PCR, while the TCRdb copy is restricted to in-frame clones and leaves out a portion. V, J and clone size were drawn from that table, and D and trimming were deduced from the DNA. Found here are around 98,000 clones, approximately 80% of them singletons; the top ten hold approximately 11%. Per the germline V gene, CDR1 is SGHNT and CDR2 is YYREEE (reference sequence). The V gene lost 4 bases and the J gene lost 2 bases, with 12 bases spanning the gap. This CDR3 spans 15 amino acids.

The sequence came from a man in his sixties or seventies with active or convalescent COVID-19. The sample comprised peripheral blood. The rearrangement links TRBV5-4 to TRBJ1-4; a possible D gene is TRBD1 (5 bases). CDR3 region: CASSVQGRTNEKLFF. In DNA form, the CDR3 reads TGTGCCAGCAGCGTCCAGGGTCGGACTAATGAAAAACTGTTTTTT.